This TCR beta chain was profiled in a study of monozygotic twins with inflammatory bowel disease. In the case of this clonotype: As yet, its antigen is unknown.

Points from the study as a whole: Healthy co-twins had higher TCRbeta inverse Simpson diversity than their IBD twins.

Two nested PCRs, run for approximately 17 and 9 cycles, were applied to TCRalpha and TCRbeta cDNA. TCRdb reprocessed the 5' RACE reads; each CDR3 protein has one entry and no DNA is given. This listing includes 350,000 to 500,000 distinct CDR3 sequences. In germline, CDR1 is SGHAT, CDR2 FQNNGV. The CDR3 length is 16 residues. This TCR was recovered from a human donor with ulcerative colitis or Crohn's disease, or a healthy co-twin of an affected twin (not recorded which). V is TRBV11-2 and J is TRBJ2-1; without DNA, the TCRdb call of TRBD1 cannot be checked. The source material was blood. The CDR3 loop is CASSFPGQGSRDEQFF. The variable domain in full, with the rest retrieved from reference TRBV11-2 and TRBJ2-1, is EAGVAQSPRYKIIEKRQSVAFWCNPISGHATLYWYQQILGQGPKLLIQFQNNGVVDDSQLPKDRFSAERLKGVDSTLKIQPAKLEDSAVYLCASSFPGQGSRDEQFFGPGTRLTVL.